Presented here are 19 T cell receptor beta chains from one specimen sequenced in a study of vaccination effects on CD4 cells after COVID-19. Assay used: immunoSEQ multiplex PCR; TCRdb lists only in-frame clones, some missing. This table holds roughly 43,000 clones, about 76% found once. ViraFEST assay sequencing came after antigen-specific CD4+ T cells were expanded with viral peptide pools. When ten to eleven days of culture had elapsed, CD4+ T cells were isolated. The vaccine given was either BNT162b2 or mRNA-1273, in two doses. Antigens of these TCRs are unknown. This specimen consisted of CD4+ T cells from PBMCs cultured with HCoV-OC43 spike peptides, obtained after COVID-19 vaccination. The subset is: HCoV-OC43 spike overlapping peptide pool stimulation. Receptors were obtained from a human donor who received a COVID-19 vaccine.

This chain uses TRBV19 with TRBJ2-5; D may be TRBD1 (6 bases). Germline CDR1 LNHDA, CDR2 SQIVND (reference sequence). The CDR3 has 13 residues. Between the trimmed V and J ends, which lost 5 bases and 0 bases, there was a span of 7 bases. Here the CDR3 DNA reads TGTGCCAGTAGTGGACAGTACCAAGAGACCCAGTACTTC. Translation gives CASSGQYQETQYF.

The chain carries TRBV15 and TRBJ1-2; D gene uncertain. V was shortened by 0 bases and J by 1 base, with 6 bases between the two germline ends. Germline V gene data show CDR1 as LNHNV and CDR2 as YYDKDF (reference sequence). The CDR3 length is 14 residues. Written as DNA, the CDR3 is TGTGCCACCAGCAGAGAGGGCGTTAACTATGGCTACACCTTC. This sequence encodes CATSREGVNYGYTF. The entire variable domain, with the rest obtained from reference TRBV15 and TRBJ1-2, is as follows: DAMVIQNPRYQVTQFGKPVTLSCSQTLNHNVMYWYQQKSSQAPKLLFHYYDKDFNNEADTPDNFQSRRPNTSFCFLDIRSPGLGDTAMYLCATSREGVNYGYTFGSGTRLTVV.

The rearrangement joins TRBV24-1 to TRBJ2-3; no clear D gene. V was cut by 2 bases and J by 5 bases, with 4 bases left in between. The CDR3 has 12 amino acids. Per the germline V gene, CDR1 is KGHDR and CDR2 is SFDVKD. CDR3 DNA sequence: TGTGCCACCAGTGATTCCCGAGATACGCAGTATTTT. Translation: CATSDSRDTQYF.

The chain links TRBV30 to TRBJ2-3, with 9 nucleotides matching TRBD2. The CDR3 contains 15 residues. Unmatched junction bases numbered 4, after V lost 0 bases and J lost 3 bases. The germline V gene encodes CDR1 GTSNPN and CDR2 SVGIG (reference sequence). CDR3 sequence reads: CAWSVQAGGTDTQYF. In nucleotides, the CDR3 is TGTGCCTGGAGTGTACAAGCGGGGGGTACAGATACGCAGTATTTT.

The chain has TRBV7-9 and TRBJ1-3; D unresolved. The germline V gene encodes CDR1 SEHNR and CDR2 FQNEAQ (reference sequence). V gave up 1 base and J gave up 4 bases, with 11 bases separating them. CDR3 length: 15 amino acids. The CDR3, as DNA: TGTGCCAGCAGCTTAGAAGAGGGTCGGGGAAACACCATATATTTT. Its translation is CASSLEEGRGNTIYF.

The J gene is TRBJ2-7, the V gene TRBV5-1; 9 positions agree with TRBD1. The V gene end was trimmed by 3 bases and the J gene end by 4 bases; junction bases not matched to a gene: 17. From germline, CDR1 is SGHRS and CDR2 YFSETQ. The CDR3 is 18 amino acids. The CDR3 DNA reads TGCGCCAGCAGCTGGTTCGGCGGGGGAGGACAGGGGTCGTACGAGCAGTACTTC. It is translated as CASSWFGGGGQGSYEQYF.

V usage is TRBV7-9 and J usage is TRBJ2-6, with D possibly TRBD2 on 5 matching bases. The CDR3 extends over 15 amino acids. In germline, CDR1 is SEHNR, CDR2 FQNEAQ (reference sequence). V was cut by 4 bases and J by 4 bases, with 11 bases left in between. The CDR3 is CASSSYSGGANVLTF. The DNA for the CDR3 is TGTGCCAGCAGCTCATATTCGGGGGGGGCCAACGTCCTGACTTTC.

The chain carries TRBV4-2 and TRBJ1-6; the D gene is possibly TRBD1 (5 bases). Germline CDR1 LGHNA, CDR2 YNFKEQ. The CDR3 is 15 amino acids. V was shortened by 1 base and J by 4 bases, with 8 bases between the two germline ends. In nucleotides, the CDR3 is TGTGCCAGCAGCCAAGGGGGACTGTATAATTCACCCCTCCACTTT. This translates into CASSQGGLYNSPLHF.

The rearrangement links TRBV2 to TRBJ2-1; the D is unclear. The germline V gene encodes CDR1 SNHLY and CDR2 FYNNEI. With 0 bases removed from V and 5 bases from J, the gap between germline ends came to 5 bases. The CDR3 loop spans 13 amino acids. The CDR3 sequence: CASSEAGDNEQFF. The CDR3, as DNA: TGTGCCAGCAGTGAAGCAGGAGACAATGAGCAGTTCTTC.

This clone was found a few times. V and J are TRBV5-1 and TRBJ2-3, with 7 bases identical to TRBD1. The CDR3 is made up of 16 amino acids. With 0 bases clipped from V and 1 base from J, the junction kept 5 bases outside the gene matches. Germline V gene lookup returns CDR1 SGHRS and CDR2 YFSETQ. The CDR3 protein is CASSLGLTGGTDTQYF. The CDR3 bases are TGCGCCAGCAGCTTGGGTCTTACAGGGGGCACAGATACGCAGTATTTT.

This chain uses TRBV5-4 with TRBJ2-3, with TRBD2 matching 9 bases. V was clipped by 4 bases and J by 2 bases; unmatched bases: 8. The CDR3 runs 16 residues. Germline CDR1 reads SGHNT; CDR2 reads YYREEE (reference sequence). In nucleotides, the CDR3 is TGTGCCAGCAGCGTCGGACTAGCGACGAACACAGATACGCAGTATTTT. Translated, it gives CASSVGLATNTDTQYF.

This chain uses TRBV10-3 with TRBJ2-7; no definite D call. The CDR3 consists of 13 residues. Germline V lookup: CDR1 ENHRY, CDR2 SYGVKD. V lost 0 bases, J lost 5 bases, and 8 bases lay in between. As DNA, the CDR3 is TGTGCCATCAGTGAGTCGAATTTCGACGAGCAGTACTTC. Protein: CAISESNFDEQYF.

This rearrangement joins TRBV10-3 to TRBJ2-2, with unresolved D. Germline CDR1 reads ENHRY; CDR2 reads SYGVKD. The CDR3 spans 12 residues. V was cut by 4 bases and J by 7 bases, with 7 bases left in between. CDR3 sequence (DNA): TGTGCCATCAGTGGCGCGGACGGGGAGCTGTTTTTT. Protein sequence: CAISGADGELFF.

This sequence joins TRBV7-9 and TRBJ2-5, with TRBD2 matching 8 bases. J gave up 1 base and V 0 bases, and 10 bases lay outside the gene matches. The germline V gene encodes CDR1 SEHNR and CDR2 FQNEAQ (reference sequence). This CDR3 has 18 amino acids. The CDR3 sequence: CASSLALLTGGIQETQYF. CDR3 bases: TGTGCCAGCAGCTTAGCGCTGTTGACGGGGGGGATCCAAGAGACCCAGTACTTC.

The chain couples TRBV7-9 to TRBJ2-7, with a weak D call TRBD1 (6 bases). The CDR3 has 12 amino acids. V was pared by 8 bases and J by 3 bases, with 11 bases between. The V gene's germline CDR1 is SEHNR and CDR2 FQNEAQ (reference sequence). DNA for the CDR3: TGTGCCAGCGGGGCAGGGGACTACGAGCAGTACTTC. Its protein is CASGAGDYEQYF.

The chain recombines TRBV5-1 with TRBJ1-6, with D unclear. Deletions cut 4 bases from V and 9 bases from J, with 14 bases between. The germline V gene has CDR1 SGHRS and CDR2 YFSETQ. The CDR3 is made up of 14 amino acids. The CDR3 loop is CASSADPGGSPLHF. The CDR3, as DNA: TGCGCCAGCAGCGCGGACCCGGGTGGTTCACCCCTCCACTTT.

This chain joins TRBV12-3 or TRBV12-4 and TRBJ2-2; D gene uncertain. Trimming pared 3 bases from V and 7 bases from J, leaving 9 bases between. The CDR3 is made up of 13 amino acids. The CDR3 DNA is TGTGCCAGCAGTTTTTCGGGTTTCGGGGAGCTGTTTTTT. Translated, it gives CASSFSGFGELFF.

A few counts support this clone. The chain couples TRBV7-9 to TRBJ2-2; 8 bases match TRBD1. The CDR3 has 16 residues. V shed 5 bases, J shed 1 base, and the junction held 6 bases outside the gene matches. CDR1 SEHNR and CDR2 FQNEAQ come from the germline V gene (reference sequence). The CDR3 loop is CASSGYRGKNTGELFF. In DNA, the CDR3 is TGTGCCAGCAGCGGATACAGGGGGAAGAACACCGGGGAGCTGTTTTTT. The variable domain in full, completed from reference TRBV7-9 and TRBJ2-2, reads DTGVSQNPRHKITKRGQNVTFRCDPISEHNRLYWYRQTLGQGPEFLTYFQNEAQLEKSRLLSDRFSAERPKGSFSTLEIQRTEQGDSAMYLCASSGYRGKNTGELFFGEGSRLTVL.

CDR3: CASSLRGGTYEQYF. The DNA of the CDR3 is TGTGCCAGCAGCTTGCGTGGGGGGACCTACGAGCAGTACTTC. The chain has TRBV5-4 and TRBJ2-7, with a possible D match to TRBD2 (6 bases). There are 14 residues in the CDR3. V lost 1 base and J 2 bases, leaving 10 bases between the germline ends. Germline-derived CDR1 and CDR2 are SGHNT and YYREEE (reference sequence).